Following are 16 T cell receptor beta chains from one sample sequenced in a study of cytomegalovirus exposure and HLA in healthy donors. The primer mix had 60 Vbeta and 13 Jbeta primers. Sequencing used immunoSEQ multiplex PCR; TCRdb keeps in-frame clones, though not all of them. The sample carries under 200,000 clones, about 12% recorded once. Sequencing input: PBMCs. Every receptor here comes from a man aged 45-60 years in good health and CMV-seropositive.

This clone was observed a few times. The rearrangement joins TRBV4-3 to TRBJ2-2; TRBD1 is a possible D gene (6 bases). The length of the CDR3 is 15 residues. The V gene's germline CDR1 is LGHNA and CDR2 YSLEER. Trimming pared 3 bases from V and 6 bases from J, leaving 14 bases between. CDR3 DNA sequence: TGCGCCAGCAGCCAGGCAGGGGTTAACTCCGGGGAGCTGTTTTTT. This encodes CASSQAGVNSGELFF.

The chain is built from TRBV27 and TRBJ2-7, with a possible D match to TRBD1 (6 bases). The CDR3 runs 14 residues. Trimming took off 5 bases at V and 4 bases at J, with 15 bases between the two ends. In germline, CDR1 is MNHEY, CDR2 SMNVEV (reference sequence). The CDR3 region has the DNA TGTGCCAGCAGTCCGAATAACAGGGTTTACGAGCAGTACTTC. This encodes CASSPNNRVYEQYF.

This clone was picked up a small number of times. V gene TRBV7-9 combines with J gene TRBJ2-2; 9 positions agree with TRBD1. Germline CDR1 SEHNR, CDR2 FQNEAQ (reference sequence). V was clipped by 8 bases and J by 6 bases; unmatched bases: 10. This CDR3 is 15 amino acids long. The CDR3 protein is CASGAGTGLSGELFF. CDR3 nucleotides: TGTGCCAGCGGCGCCGGGACAGGGTTATCCGGGGAGCTGTTTTTT. The full variable domain, in which reference TRBV7-9 and TRBJ2-2 provide the parts outside the CDR3, is DTGVSQNPRHKITKRGQNVTFRCDPISEHNRLYWYRQTLGQGPEFLTYFQNEAQLEKSRLLSDRFSAERPKGSFSTLEIQRTEQGDSAMYLCASGAGTGLSGELFFGEGSRLTVL.

This clone has only a few counts. The V call is TRBV12-5, the J call TRBJ2-5; possible D gene TRBD2, 5 bases. The CDR3 sequence is 12 residues long. The V gene's germline CDR1 is LGHNT and CDR2 FRNRAP. V was shortened by 5 bases and J by 5 bases, with 9 bases between the two germline ends. The CDR3, as DNA: TGTGCTAGTGGTCCACTAGGGGAGACCCAGTACTTC. It encodes CASGPLGETQYF.

The chain employs TRBV6-1 and TRBJ2-3; 8 nucleotides match TRBD1. The CDR3 loop spans 14 amino acids. Trimming cost V 3 bases and J 6 bases; bases outside gene matches: 5. Germline CDR1 is MNHNS and CDR2 is SASEGT. The DNA for the CDR3 is TGTGCCAGCAGTGATCGGACAGGGTCGGATACGCAGTATTTT. Its translation is CASSDRTGSDTQYF.

The V gene is TRBV5-5, the J gene TRBJ2-3; 9 nucleotides agree with TRBD1. The V gene end was trimmed by 4 bases and the J gene end by 6 bases; junction bases not matched to a gene: 9. Germline V gene sequence: CDR1 SGHKS, CDR2 YYEKEE (reference sequence). The CDR3 runs 15 residues. This CDR3 reads CASSARTTGGDTQYF. The CDR3 DNA reads TGTGCCAGCAGCGCTAGAACTACAGGGGGCGATACGCAGTATTTT. Complete variable domain (other parts from reference TRBV5-5 and TRBJ2-3): DAGVTQSPTHLIKTRGQQVTLRCSPISGHKSVSWYQQVLGQGPQFIFQYYEKEERGRGNFPDRFSARQFPNYSSELNVNALLLGDSALYLCASSARTTGGDTQYFGPGTRLTVL.

CDR3 sequence reads: CASRRQGDNEQFF. The CDR3, as DNA: TGCGCCAGCAGGCGGCAGGGGGACAATGAGCAGTTCTTC. The V and J genes are TRBV5-1 and TRBJ2-1; 7 bases line up with TRBD1. Unmatched junction bases numbered 4, after V lost 5 bases and J lost 5 bases. The CDR3 is made up of 13 amino acids. The germline gives CDR1 SGHRS, CDR2 YFSETQ.

This clone appeared a few times. Written as DNA, the CDR3 is TGTGCCAGTACCCCCGGGCAGGGGACTGAAGCTTTCTTT. This translates into CASTPGQGTEAFF. The genes are TRBV19 and TRBJ1-1, with D possibly being TRBD1 (6 bases). V lost 7 bases and J 5 bases, leaving 14 bases between the germline ends. The CDR3 sequence is 13 residues long. The germline V gene has CDR1 LNHDA and CDR2 SQIVND (reference sequence).

The J gene is TRBJ2-5, the V gene TRBV2; possibly TRBD1 for D (5 bases). Germline loops: CDR1 SNHLY, CDR2 FYNNEI. The CDR3 is 15 residues long. V dropped 3 bases and J dropped 5 bases, with 16 bases sitting between them. Written as DNA, the CDR3 is TGTGCCAGCAGTGATGGCAGGGATGGGGCGGAGACCCAGTACTTC. It is translated as CASSDGRDGAETQYF.

In its sample, this clone was seen a few times. The chain employs TRBV30 and TRBJ2-7, with a weak D call TRBD1 (6 bases). Per germline, CDR1 GTSNPN and CDR2 SVGIG (reference sequence). The V end was cut by 0 bases, the J end by 3 bases, with 15 bases between. This CDR3 has 15 residues. The CDR3 region has the DNA TGTGCCTGGAGTGTAGGTTCCGGACAGTACTACGAGCAGTACTTC. Translated, it gives CAWSVGSGQYYEQYF.

Worth noting for this clone: Given the absence of the conserved phenylalanine or tryptophan at the CDR3 end, a read error is likely. The chain's CDR3 is CSVEGQSGQGGGELFV. The CDR3 nucleotides are TGCAGCGTTGAAGGTCAATCCGGACAGGGTGGCGGGGAGCTGTTTGTT. V and J are TRBV29-1 and TRBJ2-2, with 8 positions matching TRBD1. Germline assignment: CDR1 SQVTM and CDR2 ANQGSEA. The J segment lost 7 bases and the V segment lost 1 base, leaving 11 bases of the junction unmatched. CDR3 length: 16 amino acids.

The V and J genes are TRBV7-2 and TRBJ2-5, with TRBD2 matching over 11 bases. J gave up 4 bases and V 5 bases, and 3 bases lay outside the gene matches. Germline CDR1 reads SGHTA; CDR2 reads FQGNSA. This CDR3 has 14 amino acids. Here the CDR3 reads CASSRLAGPETQYF. The CDR3 nucleotides read TGTGCCAGCAGCCGACTAGCGGGGCCAGAGACCCAGTACTTC.

This CDR3 reads CASLEDRVNSPLHF. Written as DNA, the CDR3 is TGTGCCAGCCTGGAAGACAGGGTAAATTCACCCCTCCACTTT. The chain combines TRBV19 with TRBJ1-6, with 7 bases lining up with TRBD1. The CDR3 is 14 residues long. Looked up from germline, CDR1 is LNHDA and CDR2 is SQIVND (reference sequence). J lost 7 bases, V lost 9 bases, and 9 bases had no gene match.

This clone was observed a few times. V is TRBV2 and J is TRBJ2-5; TRBD1 matches 9 bases. CDR3 length: 15 residues. Per germline, CDR1 SNHLY and CDR2 FYNNEI. V lost 3 bases and J lost 6; bases outside the gene matches: 8. CDR3 in amino acids: CASSEGDRVGKTQYF. The DNA of the CDR3 is TGTGCCAGCAGTGAGGGGGACAGGGTCGGGAAGACCCAGTACTTC.

In its sample, this clone was seen a few times. The genes are TRBV6-4 and TRBJ1-5; 9 positions agree with TRBD1. CDR3 length: 19 residues. Trimming at V came to 4 bases and at J to 2 bases, leaving 15 bases not matched to a gene. The germline gives CDR1 MRHNA, CDR2 SNTAGT. The CDR3, as DNA: TGTGCCAGCAGTGGGGACAGGGATCCTTCCGGGGTTCGCAATCAGCCCCAGCATTTT. Translating it yields CASSGDRDPSGVRNQPQHF.

A few counts support this clone. The chain is built from TRBV9 and TRBJ1-5; maybe TRBD1 (6 bases). Germline V gene sequence: CDR1 SGDLS, CDR2 YYNGEE. The V gene lost 3 bases and the J gene lost 0 bases, with 16 bases spanning the gap. CDR3 length equals 17 residues. CDR3 protein: CASSAGDTPYSNQPQHF. CDR3 nucleotide sequence: TGTGCCAGCAGCGCCGGGGACACACCCTATAGCAATCAGCCCCAGCATTTT. The full variable domain, its missing parts supplied by reference TRBV9 and TRBJ1-5, is DSGVTQTPKHLITATGQRVTLRCSPRSGDLSVYWYQQSLDQGLQFLIQYYNGEERAKGNILERFSAQQFPDLHSELNLSSLELGDSALYFCASSAGDTPYSNQPQHFGDGTRLSIL.